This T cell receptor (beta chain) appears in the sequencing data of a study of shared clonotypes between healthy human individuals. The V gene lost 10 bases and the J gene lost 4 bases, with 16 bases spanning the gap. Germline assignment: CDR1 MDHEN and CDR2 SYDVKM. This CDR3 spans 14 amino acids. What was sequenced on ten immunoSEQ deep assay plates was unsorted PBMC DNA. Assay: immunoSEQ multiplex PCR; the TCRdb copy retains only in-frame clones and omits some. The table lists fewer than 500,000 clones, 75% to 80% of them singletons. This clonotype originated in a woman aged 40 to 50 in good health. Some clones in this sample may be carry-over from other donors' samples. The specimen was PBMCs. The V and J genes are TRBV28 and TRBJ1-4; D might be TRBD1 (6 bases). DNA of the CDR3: TGTGCCACCTCTCAGGGGCAGGATAATGAAAAACTGTTTTTT. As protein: CATSQGQDNEKLFF.